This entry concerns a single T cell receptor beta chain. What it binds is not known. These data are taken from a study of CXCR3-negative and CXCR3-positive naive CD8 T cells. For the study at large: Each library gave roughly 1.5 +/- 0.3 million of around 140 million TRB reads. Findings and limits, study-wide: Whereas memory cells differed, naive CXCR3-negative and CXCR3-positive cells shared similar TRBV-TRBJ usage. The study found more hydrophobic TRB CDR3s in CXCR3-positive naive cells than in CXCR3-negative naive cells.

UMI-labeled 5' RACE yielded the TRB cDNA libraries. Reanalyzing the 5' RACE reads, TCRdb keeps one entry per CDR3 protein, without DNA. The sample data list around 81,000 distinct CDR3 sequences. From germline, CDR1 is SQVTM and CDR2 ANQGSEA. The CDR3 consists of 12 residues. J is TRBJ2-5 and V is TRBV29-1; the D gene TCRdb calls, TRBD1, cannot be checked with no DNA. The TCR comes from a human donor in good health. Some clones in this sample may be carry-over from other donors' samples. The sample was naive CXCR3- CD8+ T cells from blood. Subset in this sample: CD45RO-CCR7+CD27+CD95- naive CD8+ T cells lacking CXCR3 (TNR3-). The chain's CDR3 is CSVVGGRETQYF. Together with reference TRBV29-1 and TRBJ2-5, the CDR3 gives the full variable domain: SAVISQKPSRDICQRGTSLTIQCQVDSQVTMMFWYRQQPGQSLTLIATANQGSEATYESGFVIDKFPISRPNLTFSTLTVSNMSPEDSSIYLCSVVGGRETQYFGPGTRLLVL.